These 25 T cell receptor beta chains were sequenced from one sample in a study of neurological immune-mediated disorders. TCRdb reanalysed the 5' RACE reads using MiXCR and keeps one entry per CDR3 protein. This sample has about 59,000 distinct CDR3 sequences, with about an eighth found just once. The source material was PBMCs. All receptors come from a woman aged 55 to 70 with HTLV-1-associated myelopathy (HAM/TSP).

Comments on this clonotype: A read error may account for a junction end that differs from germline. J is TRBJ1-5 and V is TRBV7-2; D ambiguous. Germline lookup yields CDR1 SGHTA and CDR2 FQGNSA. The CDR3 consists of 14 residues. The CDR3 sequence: CASGLGRNNQPRHF. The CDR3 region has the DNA TGTGCCAGCGGCTTAGGACGGAACAATCAGCCCCGGCATTTT.

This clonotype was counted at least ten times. CDR3 sequence (DNA): TGTGCCAGCAGTCACCGGGACAGGGGACACTACGAGCAGTACTTC. Translation gives CASSHRDRGHYEQYF. The chain employs TRBV2 and TRBJ2-7; 10 bases align to TRBD1. V shed 5 bases, J shed 3 bases, and the junction held 7 bases outside the gene matches. Germline-derived CDR1 and CDR2 are SNHLY and FYNNEI. CDR3 length: 15 residues.

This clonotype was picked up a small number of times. CDR3 DNA: TGTGCCAGCAGTACCTATAGTGACGGATACTACGAGCAGTACTTC. Its translation is CASSTYSDGYYEQYF. V gene TRBV6-1 combines with J gene TRBJ2-7; D gene unclear. The germline V gene has CDR1 MNHNS and CDR2 SASEGT. This CDR3 is built from 15 residues. V was shortened by 5 bases and J by 3 bases, with 17 bases between the two germline ends.

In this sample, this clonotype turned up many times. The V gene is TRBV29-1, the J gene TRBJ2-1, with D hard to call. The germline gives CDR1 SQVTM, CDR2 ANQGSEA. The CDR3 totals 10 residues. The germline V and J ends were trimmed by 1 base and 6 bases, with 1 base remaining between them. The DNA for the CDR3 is TGCAGCGTTGAAGGCAATGAGCAGTTCTTC. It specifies CSVEGNEQFF.

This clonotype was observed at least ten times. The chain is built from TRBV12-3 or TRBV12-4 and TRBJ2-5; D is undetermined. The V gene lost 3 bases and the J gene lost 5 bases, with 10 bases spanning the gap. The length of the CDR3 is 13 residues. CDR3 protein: CASSFRRRETQYF. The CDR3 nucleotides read TGTGCCAGCAGTTTTCGGCGACGGGAGACCCAGTACTTC.

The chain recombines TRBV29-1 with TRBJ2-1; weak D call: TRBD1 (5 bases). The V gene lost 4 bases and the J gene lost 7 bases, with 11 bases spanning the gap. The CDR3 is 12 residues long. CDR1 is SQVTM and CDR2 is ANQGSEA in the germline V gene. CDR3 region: CSVVGAHNEQFF. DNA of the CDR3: TGCAGCGTTGTTGGGGCTCATAATGAGCAGTTCTTC.

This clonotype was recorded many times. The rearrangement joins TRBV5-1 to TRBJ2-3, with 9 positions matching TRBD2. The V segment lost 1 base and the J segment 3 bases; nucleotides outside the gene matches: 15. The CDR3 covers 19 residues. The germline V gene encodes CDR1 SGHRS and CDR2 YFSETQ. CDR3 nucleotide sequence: TGCGCCAGCAGCTTGTACCCTAGCGGGGAAATAGTGGGGACAGATACGCAGTATTTT. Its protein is CASSLYPSGEIVGTDTQYF.

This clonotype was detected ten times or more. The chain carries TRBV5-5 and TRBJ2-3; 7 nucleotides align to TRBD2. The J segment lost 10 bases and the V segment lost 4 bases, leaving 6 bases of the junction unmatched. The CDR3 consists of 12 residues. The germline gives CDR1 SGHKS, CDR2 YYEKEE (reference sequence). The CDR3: CASSLLAKAQYF. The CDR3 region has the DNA TGTGCCAGCAGCCTACTAGCGAAGGCGCAGTATTTT.

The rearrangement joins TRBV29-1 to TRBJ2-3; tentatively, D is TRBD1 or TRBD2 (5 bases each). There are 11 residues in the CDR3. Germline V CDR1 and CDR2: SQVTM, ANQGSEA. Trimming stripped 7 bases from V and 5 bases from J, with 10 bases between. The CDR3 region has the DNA TGCAGCGGCCGGGACCAAGATACGCAGTATTTT. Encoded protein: CSGRDQDTQYF.

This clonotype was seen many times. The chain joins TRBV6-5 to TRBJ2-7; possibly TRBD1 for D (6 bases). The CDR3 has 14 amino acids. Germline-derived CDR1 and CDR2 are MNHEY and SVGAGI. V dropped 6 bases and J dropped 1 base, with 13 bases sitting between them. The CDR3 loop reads CASSGTLRSYEQYF. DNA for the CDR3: TGTGCCAGCAGCGGGACACTACGATCCTACGAGCAGTACTTC.

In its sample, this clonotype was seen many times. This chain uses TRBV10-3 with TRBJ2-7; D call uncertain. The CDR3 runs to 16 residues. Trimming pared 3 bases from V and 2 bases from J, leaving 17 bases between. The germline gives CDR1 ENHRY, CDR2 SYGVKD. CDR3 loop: CAISDVAQDGPYEQYF. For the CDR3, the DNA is TGTGCCATCAGTGATGTGGCGCAGGACGGTCCCTACGAGCAGTACTTC.

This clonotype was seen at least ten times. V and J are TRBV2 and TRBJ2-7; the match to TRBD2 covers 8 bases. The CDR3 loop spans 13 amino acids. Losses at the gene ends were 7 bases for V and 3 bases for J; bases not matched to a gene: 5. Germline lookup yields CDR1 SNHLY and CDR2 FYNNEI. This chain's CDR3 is CASTLLAGYEQYF. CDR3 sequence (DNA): TGTGCCAGCACCCTGCTAGCGGGCTACGAGCAGTACTTC.

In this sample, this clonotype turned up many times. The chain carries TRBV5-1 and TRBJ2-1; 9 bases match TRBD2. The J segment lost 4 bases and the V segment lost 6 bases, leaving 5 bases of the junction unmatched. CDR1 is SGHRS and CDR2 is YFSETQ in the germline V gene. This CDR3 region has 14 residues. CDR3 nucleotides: TGCGCCAGCAAAGTTCTAGCGGGGTACAATGAGCAGTTCTTC. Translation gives CASKVLAGYNEQFF.

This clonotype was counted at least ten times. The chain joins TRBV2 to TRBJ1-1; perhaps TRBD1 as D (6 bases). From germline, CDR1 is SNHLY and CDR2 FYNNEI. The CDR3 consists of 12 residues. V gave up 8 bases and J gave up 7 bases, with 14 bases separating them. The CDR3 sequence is CASLGGIVEAFF. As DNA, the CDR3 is TGTGCCAGCTTAGGGGGGATTGTTGAAGCTTTCTTT.

The CDR3 sequence is CATSDLVGGTISGANVLTF. As DNA, the CDR3 is TGTGCCACCAGTGATTTGGTGGGAGGCACAATCTCTGGGGCCAACGTCCTGACTTTC. The rearrangement joins TRBV24-1 to TRBJ2-6; tentative D call: TRBD2 (6 bases). With 0 bases removed from V and 0 bases from J, the gap between germline ends came to 14 bases. The CDR3 runs to 19 residues. Germline-derived CDR1 and CDR2 are KGHDR and SFDVKD.

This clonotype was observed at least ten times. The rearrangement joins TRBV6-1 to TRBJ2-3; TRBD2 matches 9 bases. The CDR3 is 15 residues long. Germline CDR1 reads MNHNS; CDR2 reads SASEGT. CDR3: CGGPAGREGTRTQYF. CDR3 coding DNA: TGTGGGGGGCCAGCCGGGCGGGAGGGGACCCGTACGCAGTATTTT.

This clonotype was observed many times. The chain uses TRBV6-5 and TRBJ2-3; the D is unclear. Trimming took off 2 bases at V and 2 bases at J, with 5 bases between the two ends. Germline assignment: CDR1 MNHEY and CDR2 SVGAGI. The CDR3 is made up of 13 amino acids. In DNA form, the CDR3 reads TGTGCCAGCAGTTACGACACCACAGATACGCAGTATTTT. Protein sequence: CASSYDTTDTQYF.

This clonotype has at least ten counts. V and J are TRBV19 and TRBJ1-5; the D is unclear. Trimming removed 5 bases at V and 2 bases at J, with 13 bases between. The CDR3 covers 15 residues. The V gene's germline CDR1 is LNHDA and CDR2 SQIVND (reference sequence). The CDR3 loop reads CASSESGSGNQPQHF. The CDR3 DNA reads TGTGCCAGTAGTGAGTCGGGCAGTGGCAATCAGCCCCAGCATTTT.

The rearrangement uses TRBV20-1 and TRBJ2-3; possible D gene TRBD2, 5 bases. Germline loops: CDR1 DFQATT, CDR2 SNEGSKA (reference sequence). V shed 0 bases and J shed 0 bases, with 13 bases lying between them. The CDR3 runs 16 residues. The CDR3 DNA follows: TGCAGTGCTAGAGATCCGAGGGTCACTAGCACAGATACGCAGTATTTT. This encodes CSARDPRVTSTDTQYF.

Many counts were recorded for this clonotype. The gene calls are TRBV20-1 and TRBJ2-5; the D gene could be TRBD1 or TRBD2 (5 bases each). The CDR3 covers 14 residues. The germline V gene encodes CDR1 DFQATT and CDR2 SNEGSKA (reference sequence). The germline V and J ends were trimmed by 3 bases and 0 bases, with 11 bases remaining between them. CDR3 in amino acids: CSARPGRDQETQYF. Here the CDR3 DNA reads TGCAGTGCTAGGCCGGGACGGGACCAAGAGACCCAGTACTTC.

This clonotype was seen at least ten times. Here the CDR3 reads CSASKARSTEAFF. CDR3 in DNA: TGCAGTGCTAGTAAGGCAAGGAGCACTGAAGCTTTCTTT. This sequence joins TRBV20-1 and TRBJ1-1; no clear D. The V and J ends lost 3 bases and 4 bases respectively, with 12 bases between them. The CDR3 loop spans 13 amino acids. Germline V lookup: CDR1 DFQATT, CDR2 SNEGSKA (reference sequence).

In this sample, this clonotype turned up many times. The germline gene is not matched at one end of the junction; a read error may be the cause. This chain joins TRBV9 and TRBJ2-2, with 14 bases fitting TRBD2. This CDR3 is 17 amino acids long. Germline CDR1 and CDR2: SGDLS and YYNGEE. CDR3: CVSSVGTSGRNTGELFF. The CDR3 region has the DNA TGTGTCAGCAGCGTAGGGACTAGCGGGAGGAACACCGGGGAGCTGTTTTTT.

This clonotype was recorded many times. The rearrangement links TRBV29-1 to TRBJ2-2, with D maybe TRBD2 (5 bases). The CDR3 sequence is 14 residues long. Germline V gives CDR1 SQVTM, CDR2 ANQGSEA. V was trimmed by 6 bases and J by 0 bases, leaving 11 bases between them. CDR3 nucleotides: TGCAGCGTGGCGCGGGTCGCGAACACCGGGGAGCTGTTTTTT. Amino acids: CSVARVANTGELFF.

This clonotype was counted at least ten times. The CDR3 DNA sequence: TGTGCTAGTGGGTGGGACTTGAAGAACACCGGGGAGCTGTTTTTT. Amino acid sequence: CASGWDLKNTGELFF. The chain carries TRBV12-5 and TRBJ2-2; weak D call: TRBD2 (6 bases). Trimming stripped 6 bases from V and 1 base from J, with 12 bases between. The CDR3 extends over 15 amino acids. Germline-derived CDR1 and CDR2 are LGHNT and FRNRAP.

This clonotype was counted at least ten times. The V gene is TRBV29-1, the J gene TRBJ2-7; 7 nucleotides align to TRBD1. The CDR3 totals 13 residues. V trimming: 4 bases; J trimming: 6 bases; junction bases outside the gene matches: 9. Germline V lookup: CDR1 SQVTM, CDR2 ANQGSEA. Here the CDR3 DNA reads TGCAGCGTTGCGGGACAGTTAAAGGGCGAGCAGTACTTC. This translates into CSVAGQLKGEQYF.